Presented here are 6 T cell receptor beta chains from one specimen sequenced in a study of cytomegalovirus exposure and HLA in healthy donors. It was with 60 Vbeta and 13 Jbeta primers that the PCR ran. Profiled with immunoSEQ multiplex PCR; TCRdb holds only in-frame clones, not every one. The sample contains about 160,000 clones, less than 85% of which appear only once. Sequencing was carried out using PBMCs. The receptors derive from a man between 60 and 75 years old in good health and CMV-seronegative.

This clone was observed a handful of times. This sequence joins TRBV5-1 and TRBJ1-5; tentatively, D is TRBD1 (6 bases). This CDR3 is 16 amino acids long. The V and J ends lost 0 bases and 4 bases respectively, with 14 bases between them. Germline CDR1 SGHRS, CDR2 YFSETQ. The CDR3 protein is CASSLAGAGDNQPQHF. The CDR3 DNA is TGCGCCAGCAGCTTGGCCGGCGCAGGGGATAATCAGCCCCAGCATTTT.

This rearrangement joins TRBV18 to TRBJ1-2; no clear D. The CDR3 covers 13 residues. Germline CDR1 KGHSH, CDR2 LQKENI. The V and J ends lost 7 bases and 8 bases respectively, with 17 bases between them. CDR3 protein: CASWTGDRGGYTF. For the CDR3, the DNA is TGTGCCAGCTGGACCGGGGATAGAGGAGGCTACACCTTC.

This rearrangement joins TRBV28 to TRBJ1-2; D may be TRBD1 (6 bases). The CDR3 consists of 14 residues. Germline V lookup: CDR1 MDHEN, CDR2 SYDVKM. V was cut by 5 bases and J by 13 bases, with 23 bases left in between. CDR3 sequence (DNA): TGTGCCAGCAGTCTCCCCCAGGGGATCCCTACGGTCACCTTC. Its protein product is CASSLPQGIPTVTF.

CDR3 amino acids: CASSLDRGSHQPQHF. In DNA, the CDR3 is TGTGCCAGCAGCTTAGACAGGGGGTCACATCAGCCCCAGCATTTT. This rearrangement joins TRBV7-8 to TRBJ1-5; 8 positions agree with TRBD1. The CDR3 length is 15 residues. Germline V gene sequence: CDR1 SGHVS, CDR2 FQNEAQ. V lost 1 base and J lost 5; bases outside the gene matches: 4.

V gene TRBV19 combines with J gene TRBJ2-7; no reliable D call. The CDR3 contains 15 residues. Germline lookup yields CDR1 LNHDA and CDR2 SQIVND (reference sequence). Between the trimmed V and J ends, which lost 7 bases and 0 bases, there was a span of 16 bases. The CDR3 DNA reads TGTGCCAGTAACCCATCGCCGGGTGTCTCCTACGAGCAGTACTTC. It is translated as CASNPSPGVSYEQYF.

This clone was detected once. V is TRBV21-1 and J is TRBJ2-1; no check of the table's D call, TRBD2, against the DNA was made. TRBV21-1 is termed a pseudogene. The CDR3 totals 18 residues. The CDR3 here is CASTRASGTSGRADEQFF. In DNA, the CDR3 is TGTGCCAGTACCAGAGCTTCCGGGACTAGCGGGAGGGCGGATGAGCAGTTCTTC.